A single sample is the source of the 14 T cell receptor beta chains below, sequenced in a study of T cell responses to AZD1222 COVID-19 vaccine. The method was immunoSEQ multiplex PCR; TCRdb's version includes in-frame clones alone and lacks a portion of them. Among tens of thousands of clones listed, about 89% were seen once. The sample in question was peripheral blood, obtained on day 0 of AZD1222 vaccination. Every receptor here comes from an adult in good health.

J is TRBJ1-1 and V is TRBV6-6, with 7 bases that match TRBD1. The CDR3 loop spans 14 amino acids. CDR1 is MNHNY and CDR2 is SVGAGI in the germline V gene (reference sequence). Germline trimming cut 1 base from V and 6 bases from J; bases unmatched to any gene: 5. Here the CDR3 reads CASSYLQGTPEAFF. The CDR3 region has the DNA TGTGCCAGCAGTTACTTACAGGGGACCCCTGAAGCTTTCTTT.

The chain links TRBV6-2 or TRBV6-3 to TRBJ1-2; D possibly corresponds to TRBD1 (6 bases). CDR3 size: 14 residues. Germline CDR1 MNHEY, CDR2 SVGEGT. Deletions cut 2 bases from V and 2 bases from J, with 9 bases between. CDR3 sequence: CASSYLTGNYGYTF. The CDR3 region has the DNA TGTGCCAGCAGTTACCTAACAGGGAACTATGGCTACACCTTC.

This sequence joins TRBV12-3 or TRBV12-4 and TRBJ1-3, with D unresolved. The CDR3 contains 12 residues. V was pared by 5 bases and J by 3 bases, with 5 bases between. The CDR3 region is CASSPYGNTIYF. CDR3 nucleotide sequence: TGTGCCAGCAGTCCGTATGGAAACACCATATATTTT.

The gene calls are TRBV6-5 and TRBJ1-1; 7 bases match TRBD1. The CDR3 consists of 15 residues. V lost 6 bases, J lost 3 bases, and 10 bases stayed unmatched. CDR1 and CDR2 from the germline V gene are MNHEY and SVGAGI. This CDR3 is CASRLRQGIDTEAFF. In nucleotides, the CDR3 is TGTGCCAGCAGGCTACGACAGGGTATCGACACTGAAGCTTTCTTT.

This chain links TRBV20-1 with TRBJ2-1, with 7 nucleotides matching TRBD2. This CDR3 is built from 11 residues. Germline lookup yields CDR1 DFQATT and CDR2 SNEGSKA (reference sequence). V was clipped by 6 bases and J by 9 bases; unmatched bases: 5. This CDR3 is CSAAGVSEQFF. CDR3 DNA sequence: TGCAGTGCGGCGGGGGTGAGTGAGCAGTTCTTC.

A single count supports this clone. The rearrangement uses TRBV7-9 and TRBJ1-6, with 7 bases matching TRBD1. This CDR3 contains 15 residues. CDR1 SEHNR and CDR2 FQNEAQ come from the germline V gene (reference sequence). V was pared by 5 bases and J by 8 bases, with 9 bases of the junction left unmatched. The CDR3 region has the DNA TGTGCCAGCAGCCCGGCGACAGGGTTGGATTCACCCCTCCACTTT. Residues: CASSPATGLDSPLHF.

CDR3 DNA sequence: TGTGCCAGCAGCCAAGTGCCTGTGGACTCAGCCAAAAACATTCAGTACTTC. Translating gives CASSQVPVDSAKNIQYF. The rearrangement joins TRBV3-1 (or the pseudogene TRBV3-2) to TRBJ2-4; tentatively, D is TRBD2 (5 bases). The V gene lost 1 base and the J gene lost 0 bases, with 13 bases spanning the gap. Germline V gene data show CDR1 as LGHDT and CDR2 as YNNKEL (reference sequence). The CDR3 loop spans 17 amino acids.

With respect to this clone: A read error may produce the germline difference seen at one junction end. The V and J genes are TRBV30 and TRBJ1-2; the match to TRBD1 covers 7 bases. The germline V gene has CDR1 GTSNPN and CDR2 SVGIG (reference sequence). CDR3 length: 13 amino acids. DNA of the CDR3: TGTGCCTGGAGCACCGGGACAGCCTATGTCTACACCTTC. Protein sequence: CAWSTGTAYVYTF.

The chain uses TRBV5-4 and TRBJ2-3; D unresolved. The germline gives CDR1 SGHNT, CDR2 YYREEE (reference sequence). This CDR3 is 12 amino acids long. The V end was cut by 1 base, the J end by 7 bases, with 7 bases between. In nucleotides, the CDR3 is TGTGCCAGCAGCTTGAGTCTACATACGCAGTATTTT. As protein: CASSLSLHTQYF.

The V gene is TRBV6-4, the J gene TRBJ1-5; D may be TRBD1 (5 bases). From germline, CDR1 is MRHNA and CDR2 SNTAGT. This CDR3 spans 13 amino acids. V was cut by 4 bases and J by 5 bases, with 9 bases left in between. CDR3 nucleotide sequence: TGTGCCAGCAGTGGAGACAGTTATCAGCCCCAGCATTTT. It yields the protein CASSGDSYQPQHF.

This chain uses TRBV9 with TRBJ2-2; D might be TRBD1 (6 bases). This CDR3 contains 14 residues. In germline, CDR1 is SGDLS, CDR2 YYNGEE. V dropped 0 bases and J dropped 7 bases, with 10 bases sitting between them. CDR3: CASSVGQVYGELFF. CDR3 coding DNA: TGTGCCAGCAGCGTAGGACAGGTGTACGGGGAGCTGTTTTTT.

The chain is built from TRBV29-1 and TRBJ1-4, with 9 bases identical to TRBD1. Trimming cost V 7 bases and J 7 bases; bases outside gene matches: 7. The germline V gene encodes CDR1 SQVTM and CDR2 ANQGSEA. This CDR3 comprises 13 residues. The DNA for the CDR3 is TGCAGCGGACGGACAGGGGAAGGTGAAAAACTGTTTTTT. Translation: CSGRTGEGEKLFF.

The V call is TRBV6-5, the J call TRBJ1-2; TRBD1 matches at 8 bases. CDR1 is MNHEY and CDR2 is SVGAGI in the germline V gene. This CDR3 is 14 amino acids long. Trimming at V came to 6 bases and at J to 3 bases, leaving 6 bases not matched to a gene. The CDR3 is CASSPDRAYYGYTF. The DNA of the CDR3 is TGTGCCAGCAGCCCGGACAGGGCGTACTATGGCTACACCTTC.

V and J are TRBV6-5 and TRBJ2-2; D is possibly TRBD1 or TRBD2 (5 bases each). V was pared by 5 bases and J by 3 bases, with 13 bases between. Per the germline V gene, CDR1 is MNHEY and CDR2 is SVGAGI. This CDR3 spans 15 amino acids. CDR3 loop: CASSLSGPHTGELFF. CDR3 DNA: TGTGCCAGCAGTCTCTCGGGACCGCACACCGGGGAGCTGTTTTTT.